Listed below are T cell receptor beta chains from one sample, sequenced in a study of blood T cell repertoires in COVID-19. Data came from immunoSEQ multiplex PCR; TCRdb stores just in-frame clones and leaves some out. This table has fewer than 250,000 clones, 70% to 90% appearing once. Material: peripheral blood. All receptors come from a woman aged 55-70 years with active or convalescent COVID-19. Both conserved end residues are part of each CDR3. A D gene is named only where the DNA matches it firmly. Part of the rows lack a size; the others show once, few, many or a class for expanded clones.

J gene,D gene,clone size,V gene,CDR3 DNA,CDR3 protein
TRBJ2-2,-,few,TRBV19,TGTGCCAGTAGTTCGGGGGGCCCAACGAACACCGGGGAGCTGTTTTTT,CASSSGGPTNTGELFF
TRBJ2-1,TRBD2,-,TRBV10-3,TGTGCCATCAGTGGACTAGCGGGGGGGCTAACTGACAATGAGCAGTTCTTC,CAISGLAGGLTDNEQFF
TRBJ2-5,TRBD2,-,TRBV5-4,TGTGCCAGCTCGGCGGGGGGCACAGAGACCCAGTACTTC,CASSAGGTETQYF
TRBJ2-7,TRBD2,few,TRBV14,TGTGCCAGCAGCCGAGGACTAGGTCTCCCTTACGAGCAGTACTTC,CASSRGLGLPYEQYF
TRBJ2-3,TRBD1,-,TRBV27,TGTGCCAGCAGACCCATAGGGGGCGACGGCACAGATACGCAGTATTTT,CASRPIGGDGTDTQYF
TRBJ2-7,TRBD2,-,TRBV2,TGTGCCACCCAGTCAAGCGGGAGCTCCTACGAGCAGTACTTC,CATQSSGSSYEQYF
TRBJ2-2,TRBD2,-,TRBV10-1,TGCGCCAGCAGGCTAGCGGGAGACACCGGGGAGCTGTTTTTT,CASRLAGDTGELFF
TRBJ2-1,TRBD2,-,TRBV4-1,TGCGCCAGCAGCCAAGGGGGACTAGCGGGAGAAACATACAATGAGCAGTTCTTC,CASSQGGLAGETYNEQFF
TRBJ1-1,-,-,TRBV6-5,TGTGCCTGCAAGTGGGAGGGAGATTTGAACACTGAAGCTTTCTTT,CACKWEGDLNTEAFF
TRBJ2-1,TRBD2,once,TRBV2,TGTGCCAGCAAGAGACTAGCGGGGACAAACAATGAGCAGTTCTTC,CASKRLAGTNNEQFF
TRBJ1-5,TRBD1,-,TRBV19,TGTGCCAGTAGTCCAACAGGGGGACAGCCCCAGCATTTT,CASSPTGGQPQHF
TRBJ1-2,TRBD1,-,TRBV7-8,TGTGCCAGCAGCTACACAACGGCAGGGGGCTATGGCTACACCTTC,CASSYTTAGGYGYTF
TRBJ1-2,TRBD1,-,TRBV6-6,TGTGCCAGCACTATGGGACAGCCCTCCTTAGGGTACACCTTC,CASTMGQPSLGYTF
TRBJ2-1,-,-,TRBV6-5,TGTGCCAGCAGTTACGCCGGTACTAGAGTAGATGAGCAGTTCTTC,CASSYAGTRVDEQFF
TRBJ1-1,-,-,TRBV3-1/TRBV3-2,TGTGCCAGCAGCCACAACGCGGGGGAGGACACTGAAGCTTTCTTT,CASSHNAGEDTEAFF